This TCR beta chain was retrieved from a study of blood T cell repertoires in COVID-19. Study in general: Samples taken during acute and convalescent COVID-19 were collected in the United States, Italy and Spain. T cells, B-cell-depleted T cells, or PBMCs provided the cDNA or gDNA that served as material.

Germline CDR1 and CDR2: MNHNS and SASEGT. This CDR3 is 15 amino acids long. Between the trimmed V and J ends, which lost 2 bases and 6 bases, there was a span of 16 bases. Per the original methods: Amplification of reference gene primers was used by the study to estimate nucleated cell counts. Sequenced by immunoSEQ multiplex PCR; TCRdb stores in-frame clones only, minus some. V and J calls and clone size are those listed in that table; D and trimming were worked out from the DNA. The sample lists more than 65,000 clones, 65% to 80% seen once, with roughly a fifth in the top ten. The specimen sequenced was peripheral blood. The V and J genes are TRBV6-1 and TRBJ1-2; tentative D call: TRBD1 (6 bases). The receptor was isolated from a woman of 80 years or more with active or convalescent COVID-19. The CDR3: CASSESWGAGDGYTF. The CDR3 DNA reads TGTGCCAGCAGTGAATCCTGGGGAGCAGGGGATGGCTACACCTTC.